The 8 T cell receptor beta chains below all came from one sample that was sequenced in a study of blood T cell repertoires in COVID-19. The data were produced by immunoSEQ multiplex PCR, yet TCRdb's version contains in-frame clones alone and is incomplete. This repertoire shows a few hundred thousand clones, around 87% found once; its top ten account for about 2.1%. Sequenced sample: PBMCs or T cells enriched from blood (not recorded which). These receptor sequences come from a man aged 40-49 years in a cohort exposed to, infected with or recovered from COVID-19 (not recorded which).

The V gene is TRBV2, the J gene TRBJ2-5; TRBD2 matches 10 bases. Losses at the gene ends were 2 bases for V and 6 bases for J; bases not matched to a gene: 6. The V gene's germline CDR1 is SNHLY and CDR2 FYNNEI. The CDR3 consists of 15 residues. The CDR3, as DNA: TGTGCCAGCAGTGAAAGCCTAGCGGGAGCAAAGACCCAGTACTTC. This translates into CASSESLAGAKTQYF. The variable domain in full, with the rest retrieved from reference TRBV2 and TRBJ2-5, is EPEVTQTPSHQVTQMGQEVILRCVPISNHLYFYWYRQILGQKVEFLVSFYNNEISEKSEIFDDQFSVERPDGSNFTLKIRSTKLEDSAMYFCASSESLAGAKTQYFGPGTRLLVL.

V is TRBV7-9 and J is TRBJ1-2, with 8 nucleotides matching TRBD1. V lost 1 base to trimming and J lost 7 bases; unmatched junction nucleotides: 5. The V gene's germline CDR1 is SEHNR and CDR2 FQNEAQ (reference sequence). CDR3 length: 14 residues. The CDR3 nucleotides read TGTGCCAGCAGCTTAGAAACAGGGGGAGCTGGCTACACCTTC. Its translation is CASSLETGGAGYTF.

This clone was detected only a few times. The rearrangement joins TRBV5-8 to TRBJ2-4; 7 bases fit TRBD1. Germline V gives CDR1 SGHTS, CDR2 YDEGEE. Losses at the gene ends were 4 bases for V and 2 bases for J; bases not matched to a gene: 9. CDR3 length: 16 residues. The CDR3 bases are TGTGCCAGCAGCAAACAGGGGAGCAGGTCCAAAAACATTCAGTACTTC. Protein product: CASSKQGSRSKNIQYF.

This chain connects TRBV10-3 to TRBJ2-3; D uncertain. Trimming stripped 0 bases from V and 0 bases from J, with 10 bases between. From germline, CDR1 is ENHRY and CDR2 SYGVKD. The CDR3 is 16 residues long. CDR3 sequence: CAISESNQVSTDTQYF. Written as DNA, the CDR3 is TGTGCCATCAGTGAGTCGAACCAGGTTAGCACAGATACGCAGTATTTT.

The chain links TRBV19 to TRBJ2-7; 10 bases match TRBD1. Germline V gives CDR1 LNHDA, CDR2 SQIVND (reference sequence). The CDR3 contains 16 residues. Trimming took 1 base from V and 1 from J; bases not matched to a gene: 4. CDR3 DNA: TGTGCCAGTAGTATAGCGGGACAGGGGTTTTCCTACGAGCAGTACTTC. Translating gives CASSIAGQGFSYEQYF.

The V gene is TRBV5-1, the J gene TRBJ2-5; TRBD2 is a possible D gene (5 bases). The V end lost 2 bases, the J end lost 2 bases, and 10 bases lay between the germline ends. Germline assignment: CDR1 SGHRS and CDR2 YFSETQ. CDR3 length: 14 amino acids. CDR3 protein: CASSFAGEQETQYF. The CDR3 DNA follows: TGCGCCAGCAGCTTTGCCGGGGAGCAAGAGACCCAGTACTTC.

This chain's CDR3 is CASSLLTGGDGYTF. The CDR3 bases are TGTGCCAGCAGTCTACTAACAGGGGGCGATGGCTACACCTTC. This chain joins TRBV28 and TRBJ1-2, with 9 bases matching TRBD1. There are 14 residues in the CDR3. Germline V gives CDR1 MDHEN, CDR2 SYDVKM. Losses at the gene ends were 5 bases for V and 6 bases for J; bases not matched to a gene: 7.

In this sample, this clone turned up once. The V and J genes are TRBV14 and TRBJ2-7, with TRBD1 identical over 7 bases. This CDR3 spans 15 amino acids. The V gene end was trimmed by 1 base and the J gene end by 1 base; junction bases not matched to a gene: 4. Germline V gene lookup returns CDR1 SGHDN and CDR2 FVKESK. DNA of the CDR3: TGTGCCAGCAGCCAAGCCTGGACAGGATCCTACGAGCAGTACTTC. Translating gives CASSQAWTGSYEQYF.